This record looks at one T cell receptor beta chain sequence and its context. Antigen: not known. This entry belongs to a study of early T cells in non-severe SARS-CoV-2 infection. In the study overall: The chains were unpaired, and the sequenced material was bulk RNA from unsorted whole blood.

Study findings and constraints: Lookups in VDJdb leaned toward anti-spike CD8 responses and missed private and CD4 specificities.

Deletions cut 0 bases from V and 0 bases from J, with 21 bases between. The CDR3 loop spans 20 amino acids. CDR1 is LNHDA, CDR2 SQIVND, per germline (reference sequence). The library protocol tagged individual cDNA molecules with unique molecular identifiers. TCRdb re-called the 5' RACE reads through MiXCR, storing one row per CDR3 protein. The sample holds some 96,000 distinct CDR3 sequences; about 15% are singletons and the top ten take around 6%. The chain joins TRBV19 to TRBJ1-5, with D tentatively TRBD1 (5 bases). The clonotype was recovered from an adult who was a healthcare worker with PCR-confirmed SARS-CoV-2 infection or an uninfected control (not recorded which). Sequencing used whole blood. The CDR3 bases are TGTGCCAGTAGTATAGACTCCTCGGGGACCGCCACCTATAGCAATCAGCCCCAGCATTTT. It yields the protein CASSIDSSGTATYSNQPQHF.